A selection of T cell receptor beta chains follows, all from one sample in a study of T cell responses to AZD1222 COVID-19 vaccine. Assay used: immunoSEQ multiplex PCR; TCRdb lists only in-frame clones, some missing. Of roughly 90,000 clones listed, around 91% are singletons. The source material was peripheral blood, sampled 28 days after the second AZD1222 dose. Receptor source: an adult who received the AZD1222 COVID-19 vaccine. The CDR3 runs from the conserved cysteine through the conserved F or W.

v_gene: TRBV19; j_gene: TRBJ1-2; CDR3aa: CASRLGTEGYTF
v_gene: TRBV12-2; j_gene: TRBJ2-7; CDR3aa: CASRLARRPSSGRSYEQYF
v_gene: TRBV7-8; j_gene: TRBJ1-1; CDR3aa: CASSPGGENTEAFF
v_gene: TRBV6-5; j_gene: TRBJ2-7; CDR3aa: CASSRTGFSYEQYF
v_gene: TRBV18; j_gene: TRBJ2-3; CDR3aa: CASSTGGADTQYF
v_gene: TRBV19; j_gene: TRBJ1-6; CDR3aa: CASSSTGGGAMSF
v_gene: TRBV2; j_gene: TRBJ1-1; CDR3aa: CASNSGAEAFF
v_gene: TRBV7-9; j_gene: TRBJ2-1; CDR3aa: CASSLGQKGSSYNEQFF
v_gene: TRBV2; j_gene: TRBJ1-5; CDR3aa: CASSGVSMPQHF
v_gene: TRBV6-5; j_gene: TRBJ1-2; CDR3aa: CASSPDSFYGYTF
v_gene: TRBV6-6; j_gene: TRBJ2-1; CDR3aa: CASSPHERNNEQFF
v_gene: TRBV25-1; j_gene: TRBJ1-6; CDR3aa: CASSEFRVRSPLHF
v_gene: TRBV6-6; j_gene: TRBJ2-1; CDR3aa: CASSPTRYNEQFF
v_gene: TRBV19; j_gene: TRBJ1-1; CDR3aa: CASSVGARYTEAFF
v_gene: TRBV7-3; j_gene: TRBJ2-2; CDR3aa: CASRQGAGSTGELFF
v_gene: TRBV9; j_gene: TRBJ2-1; CDR3aa: CASSVGAYNEQFF
v_gene: TRBV19; j_gene: TRBJ1-2; CDR3aa: CASLGQSSSLGGYTF
v_gene: TRBV4-2; j_gene: TRBJ2-1; CDR3aa: CASSQVGDRDNEQFF
v_gene: TRBV2; j_gene: TRBJ1-2; CDR3aa: CASSEGQGGTGSTSF
v_gene: TRBV29-1; j_gene: TRBJ2-1; CDR3aa: CSVDDSRVGYNEQFF
v_gene: TRBV10-3; j_gene: TRBJ2-3; CDR3aa: CAISENEVDTQYF
v_gene: TRBV27; j_gene: TRBJ1-5; CDR3aa: CAKEGNQPQHF
v_gene: TRBV2; j_gene: TRBJ1-2; CDR3aa: CASTVLSGNYGYTF
v_gene: TRBV6-5; j_gene: TRBJ1-5; CDR3aa: CAGGQPDSNQPQHF
v_gene: TRBV29-1; j_gene: TRBJ1-2; CDR3aa: CSVEEGSSYGYTF
v_gene: TRBV19; j_gene: TRBJ2-3; CDR3aa: CASSIRQNPSTDTQYF
v_gene: TRBV10-1; j_gene: TRBJ1-6; CDR3aa: CASSEQGAPSPLHF
v_gene: TRBV14; j_gene: TRBJ2-1; CDR3aa: CASSQQSGTTYNEQFF
v_gene: TRBV9; j_gene: TRBJ2-1; CDR3aa: CASSPRVAGAAEQFF
v_gene: TRBV29-1; j_gene: TRBJ1-1; CDR3aa: CSVERQENTEAFF
v_gene: TRBV6-2/TRBV6-3; j_gene: TRBJ2-7; CDR3aa: CASSSVSYEQYF
v_gene: TRBV4-3; j_gene: TRBJ1-2; CDR3aa: CASSQRQYNYGYTF
v_gene: TRBV5-1; j_gene: TRBJ2-3; CDR3aa: CASNLAGGVADTQYF
v_gene: TRBV6-5; j_gene: TRBJ1-5; CDR3aa: CASSYDSPTGQPQHF
v_gene: TRBV6-1; j_gene: TRBJ1-4; CDR3aa: CASSEWGLRKLFF
v_gene: TRBV7-9; j_gene: TRBJ2-7; CDR3aa: CASSTRTGRTCEQYF
v_gene: TRBV4-3; j_gene: TRBJ2-1; CDR3aa: CASSVGTSGAYNEQFF
v_gene: TRBV7-9; j_gene: TRBJ2-7; CDR3aa: CASSSNRGDYEQYF
v_gene: TRBV20-1; j_gene: TRBJ1-1; CDR3aa: CSAGAETHTEAFF
v_gene: TRBV2; j_gene: -; CDR3aa: CASRRGLSSYEQYF
v_gene: TRBV5-1; j_gene: TRBJ1-3; CDR3aa: CASSLGTVSGNTIYF
v_gene: TRBV5-1; j_gene: TRBJ2-7; CDR3aa: CASSLVGTGGAMQYF
v_gene: TRBV6-5; j_gene: TRBJ1-2; CDR3aa: CASSRTGYGYTF
v_gene: TRBV19; j_gene: TRBJ2-3; CDR3aa: CASSNRVADTQYF